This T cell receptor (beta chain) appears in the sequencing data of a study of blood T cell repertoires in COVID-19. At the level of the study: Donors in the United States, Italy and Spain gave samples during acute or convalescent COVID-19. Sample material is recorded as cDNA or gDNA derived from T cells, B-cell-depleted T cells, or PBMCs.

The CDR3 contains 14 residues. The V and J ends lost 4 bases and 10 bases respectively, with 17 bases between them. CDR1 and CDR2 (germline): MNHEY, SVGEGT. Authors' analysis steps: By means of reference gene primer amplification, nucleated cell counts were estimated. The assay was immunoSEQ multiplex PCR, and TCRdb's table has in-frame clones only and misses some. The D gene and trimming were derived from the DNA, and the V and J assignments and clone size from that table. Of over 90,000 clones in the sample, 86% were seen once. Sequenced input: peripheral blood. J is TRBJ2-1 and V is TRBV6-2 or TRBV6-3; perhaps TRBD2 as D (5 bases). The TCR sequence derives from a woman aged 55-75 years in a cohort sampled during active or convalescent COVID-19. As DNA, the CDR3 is TGTGCCAGCAGTTCCTGGACTGGGATAGGGGAGCAGTTCTTC. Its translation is CASSSWTGIGEQFF.